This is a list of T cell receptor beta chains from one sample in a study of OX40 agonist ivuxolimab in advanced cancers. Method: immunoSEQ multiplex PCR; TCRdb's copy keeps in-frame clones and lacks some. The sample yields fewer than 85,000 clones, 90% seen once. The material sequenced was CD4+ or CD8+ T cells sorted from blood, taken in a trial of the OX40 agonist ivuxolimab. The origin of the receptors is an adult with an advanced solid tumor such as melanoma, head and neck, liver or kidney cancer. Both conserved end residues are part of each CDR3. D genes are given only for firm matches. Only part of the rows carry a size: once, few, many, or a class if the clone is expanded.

CASSSGQLDGYTF TGTGCCAGCAGCTCGGGACAGTTAGATGGCTACACCTTC once TRBV11-1 TRBD1 TRBJ1-2
CASSQMTGSDEQFF TGCGCCAGCAGCCAAATGACAGGGTCCGATGAGCAGTTCTTC - TRBV4-1 TRBD1 TRBJ2-1
CASSSYATGAGNTIYF TGTGCCAGCAGTTCGTACGCGACAGGGGCTGGAAACACCATATATTTT once TRBV27 TRBD1 TRBJ1-3
CASSTTPGTVYEQYF TGCGCCAGCAGCACGACCCCCGGGACAGTCTACGAGCAGTACTTC - TRBV5-1 TRBD1 TRBJ2-7
CASDGQTTNTEAFF TGTGCCAGCGACGGACAGACAACGAACACTGAAGCTTTCTTT once TRBV2 - TRBJ1-1
CASSFLGGGEEQYF TGTGCCAGCAGTTTCCTCGGGGGGGGCGAAGAGCAGTACTTC - TRBV27 TRBD2 TRBJ2-7
CASSWVREAGNTIYF TGTGCCAGCAGTTGGGTGAGGGAGGCAGGAAACACCATATATTTT - TRBV6-1 - TRBJ1-3
CAIRAVGAQETQYF TGTGCCATCAGGGCAGTGGGGGCCCAAGAGACCCAGTACTTC - TRBV10-3 - TRBJ2-5
CASSFLGARYEQYF TGTGCCAGCAGTTTCCTCGGGGCCCGATACGAGCAGTACTTC - TRBV27 - TRBJ2-7
CASRRRGHEQYF TGTGCCAGCAGGCGGCGGGGGCACGAGCAGTACTTC - TRBV5-4 - TRBJ2-7
CASSTAGNIQYF TGTGCCAGCAGCACCGCCGGAAACATTCAGTACTTC - TRBV5-5 - TRBJ2-4
CASTDPTVLSYEQYF TGTGCCAGCACCGACCCGACAGTCCTCTCCTACGAGCAGTACTTC - TRBV28 - TRBJ2-7
CASSPGDRRRPNYGYTF TGTGCCAGCAGCCCCGGGGACAGGCGCAGGCCTAACTATGGCTACACCTTC - TRBV9 TRBD1 TRBJ1-2
CASSSDRLGRETQYF TGTGCCAGCAGCTCGGACCGCCTAGGTAGAGAGACCCAGTACTTC - TRBV7-9 - TRBJ2-5
CASRPGTGLTQYF TGTGCCAGCAGACCGGGGACCGGCCTGACGCAGTATTTT once TRBV27 - TRBJ2-3
CASSQAGLTDTQYF TGCGCCAGCAGCCAAGCCGGGCTTACAGATACGCAGTATTTT - TRBV4-1 - TRBJ2-3
CASSDPGQGYGYTF TGTGCCAGCAGTGATCCTGGACAGGGCTATGGCTACACCTTC - TRBV6-1 TRBD1 TRBJ1-2
CSVEDGTVSYNEQFF TGCAGCGTTGAAGACGGGACAGTCTCCTACAATGAGCAGTTCTTC - TRBV29-1 TRBD1 TRBJ2-1
CASSGGATPAYEQYF TGTGCCAGCAGCGGAGGGGCGACCCCCGCCTACGAGCAGTACTTC few TRBV2 - TRBJ2-7